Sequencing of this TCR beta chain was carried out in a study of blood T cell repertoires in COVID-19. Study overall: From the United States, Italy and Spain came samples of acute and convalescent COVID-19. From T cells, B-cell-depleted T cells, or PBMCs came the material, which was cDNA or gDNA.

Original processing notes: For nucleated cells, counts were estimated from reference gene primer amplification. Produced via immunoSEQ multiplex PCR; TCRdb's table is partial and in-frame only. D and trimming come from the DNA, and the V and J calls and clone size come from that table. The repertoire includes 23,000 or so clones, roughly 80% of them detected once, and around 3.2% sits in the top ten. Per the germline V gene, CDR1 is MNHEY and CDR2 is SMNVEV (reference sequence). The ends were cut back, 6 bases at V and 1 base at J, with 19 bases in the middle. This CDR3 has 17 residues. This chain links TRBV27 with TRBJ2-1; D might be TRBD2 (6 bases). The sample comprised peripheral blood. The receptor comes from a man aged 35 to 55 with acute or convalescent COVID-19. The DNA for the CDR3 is TGTGCCAGCAGCCTTATTGGGCTGGACTATTCCTACAATGAGCAGTTCTTC. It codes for CASSLIGLDYSYNEQFF.